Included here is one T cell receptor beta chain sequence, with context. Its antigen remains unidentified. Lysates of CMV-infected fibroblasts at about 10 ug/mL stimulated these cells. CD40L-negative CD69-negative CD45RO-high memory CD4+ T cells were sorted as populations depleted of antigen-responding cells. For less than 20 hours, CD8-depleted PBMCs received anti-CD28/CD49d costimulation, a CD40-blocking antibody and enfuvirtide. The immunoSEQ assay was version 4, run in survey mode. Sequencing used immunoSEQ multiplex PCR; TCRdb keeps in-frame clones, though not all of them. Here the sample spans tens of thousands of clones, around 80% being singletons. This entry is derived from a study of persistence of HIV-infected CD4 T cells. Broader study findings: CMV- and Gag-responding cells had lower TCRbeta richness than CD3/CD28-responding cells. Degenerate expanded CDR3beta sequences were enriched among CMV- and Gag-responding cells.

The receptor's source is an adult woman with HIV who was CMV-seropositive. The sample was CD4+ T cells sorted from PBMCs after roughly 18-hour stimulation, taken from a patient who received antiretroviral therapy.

This chain's CDR3 is CSVWNYNEQFF. The CDR3 DNA follows: TGCAGCGTTTGGAATTACAATGAGCAGTTCTTC. The chain has TRBV29-1 and TRBJ2-1, with no clear D. From germline, CDR1 is SQVTM and CDR2 ANQGSEA. Between the trimmed V and J ends, which lost 5 bases and 4 bases, there was a span of 6 bases. This CDR3 contains 11 residues.